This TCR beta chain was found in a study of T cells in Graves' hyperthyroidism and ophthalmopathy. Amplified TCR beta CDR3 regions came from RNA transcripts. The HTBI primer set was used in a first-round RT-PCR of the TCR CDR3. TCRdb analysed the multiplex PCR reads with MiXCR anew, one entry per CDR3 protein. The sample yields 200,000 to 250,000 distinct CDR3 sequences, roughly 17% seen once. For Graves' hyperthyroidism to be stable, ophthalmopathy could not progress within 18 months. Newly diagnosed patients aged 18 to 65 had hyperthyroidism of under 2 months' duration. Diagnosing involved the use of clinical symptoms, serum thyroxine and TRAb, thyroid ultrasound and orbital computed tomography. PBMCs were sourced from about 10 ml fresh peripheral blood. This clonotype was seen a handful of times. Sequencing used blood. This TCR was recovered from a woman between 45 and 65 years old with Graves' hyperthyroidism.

The CDR3 sequence is CASSFRGRYDEQYF. In nucleotides, the CDR3 is TGTGCCAGCAGTTTCCGCGGGAGGTACGACGAGCAGTACTTC. V usage is TRBV12-3 or TRBV12-4 and J usage is TRBJ2-7, with 8 nucleotides matching TRBD2. The length of the CDR3 is 14 residues. V trimming: 3 bases; J trimming: 5 bases; junction bases outside the gene matches: 6.